The TCR beta chain described here comes from a study of cytomegalovirus exposure and HLA in healthy donors. Primers for the PCR totalled 60 Vbeta and 13 Jbeta. Clones were read by immunoSEQ multiplex PCR, and TCRdb kept only the in-frame ones, dropping some. The sample carries about 130,000 clones, around 79% recorded once. Germline assignment: CDR1 SGHTA and CDR2 FQGNSA. Trimming removed 5 bases at V and 7 bases at J, with 14 bases between. The CDR3 is 13 residues long. Sequences were obtained from PBMCs. The TCR originated in a man aged 35 to 55 in good health and CMV-seropositive. The J gene is TRBJ1-1, the V gene TRBV7-2, with D possibly TRBD1 on 5 matching bases. The CDR3 reads CASSRQPPSEAFF. The CDR3 nucleotides read TGTGCCAGCAGCCGACAGCCACCCAGTGAAGCTTTCTTT.